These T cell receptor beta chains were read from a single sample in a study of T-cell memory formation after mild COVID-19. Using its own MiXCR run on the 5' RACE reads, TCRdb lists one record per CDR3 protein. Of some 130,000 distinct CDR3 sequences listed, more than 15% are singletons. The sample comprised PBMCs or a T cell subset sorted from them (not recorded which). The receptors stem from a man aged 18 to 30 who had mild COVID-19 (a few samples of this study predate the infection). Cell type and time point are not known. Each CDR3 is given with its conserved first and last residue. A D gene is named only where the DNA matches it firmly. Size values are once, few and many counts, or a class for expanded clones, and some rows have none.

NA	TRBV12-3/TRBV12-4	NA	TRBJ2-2	CASTVWGGGDTGELFF	TGTGCCAGCACGGTCTGGGGAGGAGGGGACACCGGGGAGCTGTTTTTT
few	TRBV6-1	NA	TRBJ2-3	CASARRGATDTQYF	TGTGCCAGCGCCCGGCGGGGAGCGACAGATACGCAGTATTTT
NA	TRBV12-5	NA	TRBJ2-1	CASGPPRGKGFSYNEQFF	TGTGCTAGTGGCCCGCCCCGGGGGAAGGGGTTCTCCTACAATGAGCAGTTCTTC
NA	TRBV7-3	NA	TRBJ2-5	CASSSQMGETQYF	TGTGCCAGCAGCTCACAGATGGGGGAGACCCAGTACTTC
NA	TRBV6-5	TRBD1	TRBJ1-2	CATQQTGNYGYTF	TGTGCCACGCAACAGACAGGGAACTATGGCTACACCTTC
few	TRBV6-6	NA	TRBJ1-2	CASSYPGTAKGYTF	TGTGCCAGCAGTTACCCGGGGACGGCGAAAGGCTACACCTTC
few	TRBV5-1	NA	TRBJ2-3	CASSSEGPRDTQYF	TGCGCCAGCAGTTCGGAGGGGCCGAGAGATACGCAGTATTTT
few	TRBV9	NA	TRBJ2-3	CASSGDGAKDTQYF	TGTGCCAGCAGTGGGGACGGGGCCAAGGATACGCAGTATTTT
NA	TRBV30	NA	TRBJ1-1	CAWRPGLNTEAFF	TGTGCCTGGAGGCCAGGCCTGAACACTGAAGCTTTCTTT
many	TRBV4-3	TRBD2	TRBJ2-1	CASSRRGNHNEQFF	TGCGCCAGCAGCCGGCGGGGGAACCACAATGAGCAGTTCTTC
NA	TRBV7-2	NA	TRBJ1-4	CASSLPGVREKLFF	TGTGCCAGCAGCTTACCAGGGGTACGGGAAAAACTGTTTTTT
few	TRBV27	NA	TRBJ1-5	CASSGRDNQPQHF	TGTGCCAGCAGCGGGAGGGACAATCAGCCCCAGCATTTT
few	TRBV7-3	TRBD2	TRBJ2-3	CASSLGASGDTDTQYF	TGTGCCAGCAGCTTAGGTGCTAGCGGGGACACAGATACGCAGTATTTT
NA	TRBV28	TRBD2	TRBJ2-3	CASSTRGGSQYF	TGTGCCAGCAGTACCCGGGGGGGCTCGCAGTATTTT
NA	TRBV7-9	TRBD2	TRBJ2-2	CASSPGLAASTGELFF	TGTGCCAGCAGCCCCGGACTAGCGGCTTCCACCGGGGAGCTGTTTTTT
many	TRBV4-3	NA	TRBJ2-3	CASSQDLAATDTQYF	TGCGCCAGCAGCCAAGATTTGGCAGCCACAGATACGCAGTATTTT
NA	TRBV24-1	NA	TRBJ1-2	CATSDVYGYTF	TGTGCCACCAGTGACGTCTATGGCTACACCTTC
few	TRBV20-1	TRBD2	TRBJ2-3	CSADTSGSTDTQYF	TGCAGTGCCGATACTAGCGGATCCACAGATACGCAGTATTTT
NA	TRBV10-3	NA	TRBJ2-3	CAISGGAADTQYF	TGTGCCATCAGTGGGGGGGCTGCGGATACGCAGTATTTT
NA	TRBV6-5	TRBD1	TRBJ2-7	CASMTGSSHEQYF	TGTGCCAGCATGACAGGGTCTAGCCACGAGCAGTACTTC
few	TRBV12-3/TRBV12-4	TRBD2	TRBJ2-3	CASSPLAGDALSTDTQYF	TGTGCCAGCAGCCCGCTAGCGGGTGACGCCCTTAGCACAGATACGCAGTATTTT
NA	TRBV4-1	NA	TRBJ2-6	CASSQGRGFSGANVLTF	TGCGCCAGCAGCCAAGGCAGGGGATTCTCTGGGGCCAACGTCCTGACTTTC
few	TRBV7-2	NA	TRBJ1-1	CASNPDWLEAFF	TGTGCCAGCAACCCCGATTGGCTTGAAGCTTTCTTT
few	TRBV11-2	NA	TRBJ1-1	CASSFRGSDTEAFF	TGTGCCAGCAGCTTTCGAGGTAGCGACACTGAAGCTTTCTTT